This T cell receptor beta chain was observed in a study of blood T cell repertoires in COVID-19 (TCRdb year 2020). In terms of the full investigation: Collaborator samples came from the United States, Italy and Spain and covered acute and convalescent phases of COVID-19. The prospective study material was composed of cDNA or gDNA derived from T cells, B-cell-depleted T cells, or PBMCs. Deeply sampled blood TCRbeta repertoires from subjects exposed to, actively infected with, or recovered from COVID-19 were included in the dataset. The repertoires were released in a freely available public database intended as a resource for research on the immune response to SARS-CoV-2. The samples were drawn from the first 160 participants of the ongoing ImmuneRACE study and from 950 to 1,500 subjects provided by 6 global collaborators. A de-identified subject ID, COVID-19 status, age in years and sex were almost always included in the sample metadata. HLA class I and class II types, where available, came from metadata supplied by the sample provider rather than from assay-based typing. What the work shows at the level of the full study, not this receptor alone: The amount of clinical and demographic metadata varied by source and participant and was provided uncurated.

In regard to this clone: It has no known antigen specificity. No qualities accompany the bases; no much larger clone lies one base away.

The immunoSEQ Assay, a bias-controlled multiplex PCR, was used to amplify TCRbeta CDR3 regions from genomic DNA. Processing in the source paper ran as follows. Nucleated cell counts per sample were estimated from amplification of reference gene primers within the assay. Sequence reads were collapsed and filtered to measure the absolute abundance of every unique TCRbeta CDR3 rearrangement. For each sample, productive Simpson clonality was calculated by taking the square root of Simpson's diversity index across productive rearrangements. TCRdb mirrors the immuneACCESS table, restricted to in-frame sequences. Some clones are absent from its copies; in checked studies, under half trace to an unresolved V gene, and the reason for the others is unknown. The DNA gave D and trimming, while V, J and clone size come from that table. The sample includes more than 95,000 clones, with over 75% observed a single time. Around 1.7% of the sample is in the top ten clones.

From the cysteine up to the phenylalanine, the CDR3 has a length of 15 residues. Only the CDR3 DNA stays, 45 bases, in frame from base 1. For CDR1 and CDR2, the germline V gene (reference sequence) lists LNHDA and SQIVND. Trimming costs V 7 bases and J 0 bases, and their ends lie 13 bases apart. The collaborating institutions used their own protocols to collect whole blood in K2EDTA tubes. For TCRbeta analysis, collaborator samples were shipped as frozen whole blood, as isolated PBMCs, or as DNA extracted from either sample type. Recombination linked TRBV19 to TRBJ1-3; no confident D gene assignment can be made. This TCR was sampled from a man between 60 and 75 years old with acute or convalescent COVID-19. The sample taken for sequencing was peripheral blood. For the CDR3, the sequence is CASTEAPSSGNTIYF. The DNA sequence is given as TGTGCCAGTACGGAGGCGCCGAGCTCTGGAAACACCATATATTTT.